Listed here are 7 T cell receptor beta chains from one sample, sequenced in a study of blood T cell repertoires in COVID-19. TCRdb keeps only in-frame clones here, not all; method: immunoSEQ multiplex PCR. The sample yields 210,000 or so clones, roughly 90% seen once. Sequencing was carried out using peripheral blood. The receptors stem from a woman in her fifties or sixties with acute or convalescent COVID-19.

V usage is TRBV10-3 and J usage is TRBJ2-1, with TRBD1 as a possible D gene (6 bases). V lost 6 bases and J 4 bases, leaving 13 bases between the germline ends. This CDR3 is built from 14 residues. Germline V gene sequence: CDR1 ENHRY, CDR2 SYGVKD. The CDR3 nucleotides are TGTGCCATCAGGGAACAGGGATCATACAATGAGCAGTTCTTC. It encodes CAIREQGSYNEQFF.

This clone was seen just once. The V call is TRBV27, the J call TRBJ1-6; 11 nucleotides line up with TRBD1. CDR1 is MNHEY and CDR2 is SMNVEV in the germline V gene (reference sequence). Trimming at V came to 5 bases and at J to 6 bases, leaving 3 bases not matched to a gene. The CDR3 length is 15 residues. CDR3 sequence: CASSPGTGGNSPLHF. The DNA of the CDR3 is TGTGCCAGCAGTCCTGGGACAGGGGGTAATTCACCCCTCCACTTT.

The CDR3 DNA reads as TGTGCCAGCAGTCGAACAGGGGGCTTATACGAGCAGTACTTC. This encodes CASSRTGGLYEQYF. This chain connects TRBV3-1 (or the pseudogene TRBV3-2) to TRBJ2-7; 9 nucleotides match TRBD1. With V trimmed by 6 bases and J by 4 bases, 7 bases remained unmatched. The CDR3 consists of 14 residues. Per the germline V gene, CDR1 is LGHDT and CDR2 is YNNKEL (reference sequence).

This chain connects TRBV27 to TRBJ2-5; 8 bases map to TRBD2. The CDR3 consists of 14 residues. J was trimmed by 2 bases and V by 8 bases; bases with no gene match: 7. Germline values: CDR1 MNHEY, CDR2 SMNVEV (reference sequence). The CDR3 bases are TGTGCCAGCGCGACGGGGGGGCCACAAGAGACCCAGTACTTC. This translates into CASATGGPQETQYF.

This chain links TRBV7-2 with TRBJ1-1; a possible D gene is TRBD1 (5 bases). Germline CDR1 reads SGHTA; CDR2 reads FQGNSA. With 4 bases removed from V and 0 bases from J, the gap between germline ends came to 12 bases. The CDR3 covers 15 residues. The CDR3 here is CASSSQGTMNTEAFF. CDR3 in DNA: TGTGCCAGCAGCTCCCAGGGCACCATGAACACTGAAGCTTTCTTT.

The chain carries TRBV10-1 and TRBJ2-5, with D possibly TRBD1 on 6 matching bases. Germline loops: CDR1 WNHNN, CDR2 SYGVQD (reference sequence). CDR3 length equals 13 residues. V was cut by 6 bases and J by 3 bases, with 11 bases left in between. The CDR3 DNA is TGCGCCAGCAGCGGGACACCCAAAGAGACCCAGTACTTC. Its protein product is CASSGTPKETQYF.

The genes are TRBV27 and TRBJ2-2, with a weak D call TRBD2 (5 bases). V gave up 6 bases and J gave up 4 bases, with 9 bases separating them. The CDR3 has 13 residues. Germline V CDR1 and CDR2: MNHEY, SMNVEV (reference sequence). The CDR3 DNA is TGTGCCAGCAGAAAAGCGGTCACCGGGGAGCTGTTTTTT. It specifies CASRKAVTGELFF.